The 9 T cell receptor beta chains in this list originate from one sample, sequenced in a study of spatial heterogeneity in lung cancer. Via MiXCR, TCRdb re-called the 5' RACE reads, giving one row per CDR3 protein. Of 51,000 or so distinct CDR3 sequences listed, around 7% were seen once; the top ten hold around 33%. Time point here: blood at routine non-recurrence follow-up after resection. Researchers sequenced whole RNA taken from tumor, nontumor lung or frozen PBMC without sorting. Source: PBMCs, taken at follow-up. The origin of the receptors is a female donor with early-stage non-small cell lung cancer.

The rearrangement joins TRBV5-1 to TRBJ2-2; TRBD1 matches at 12 bases. Germline CDR1 reads SGHRS; CDR2 reads YFSETQ. The ends lost 4 bases at V and 7 bases at J; junction bases unmatched: 11. CDR3 length equals 17 residues. CDR3 bases: TGCGCCAGCAGCACAGAACCGGGACAGGGGGCGTACGGGGAGCTGTTTTTT. It encodes CASSTEPGQGAYGELFF.

This clonotype was counted between two and nine times. The chain employs TRBV19 and TRBJ2-5; TRBD2 aligns across 7 bases. The CDR3 runs to 13 residues. CDR1 is LNHDA and CDR2 is SQIVND in the germline V gene (reference sequence). With 5 bases clipped from V and 5 bases from J, the junction kept 5 bases outside the gene matches. As DNA, the CDR3 is TGTGCCAGTAGTCCCAGGGAGGGGGAGACCCAGTACTTC. This encodes CASSPREGETQYF. Full variable domain (outside the CDR3, taken from reference TRBV19 and TRBJ2-5): DGGITQSPKYLFRKEGQNVTLSCEQNLNHDAMYWYRQDPGQGLRLIYYSQIVNDFQKGDIAEGYSVSREKKESFPLTVTSAQKNPTAFYLCASSPREGETQYFGPGTRLLVL.

There are a few counts of this clonotype. The chain links TRBV14 to TRBJ2-1, with 12 bases fitting TRBD2. Germline CDR1 reads SGHDN; CDR2 reads FVKESK. V lost 1 base to trimming and J lost 3 bases; unmatched junction nucleotides: 4. This CDR3 comprises 17 residues. CDR3 region: CASSQVGLAGSYNEQFF. The CDR3 DNA follows: TGTGCCAGCAGCCAAGTTGGACTAGCGGGGAGCTACAATGAGCAGTTCTTC.

In its sample, this clonotype was seen many times. The chain's CDR3 is CASNRQGQDYGYTF. The CDR3 bases are TGTGCCAGCAATAGACAGGGTCAAGACTATGGCTACACCTTC. The chain carries TRBV2 and TRBJ1-2; 7 bases align to TRBD1. The CDR3 is 14 residues long. The germline V gene encodes CDR1 SNHLY and CDR2 FYNNEI. Trimming cost V 7 bases and J 3 bases; bases outside gene matches: 8.

The chain uses TRBV5-1 and TRBJ2-3; TRBD2 matches at 10 bases. V was pared by 1 base and J by 3 bases, with 5 bases of the junction left unmatched. The length of the CDR3 is 16 residues. CDR1 and CDR2 (germline): SGHRS, YFSETQ. CDR3 sequence (DNA): TGCGCCAGCAGCTTGAACGGACTAGCGGCAACAGATACGCAGTATTTT. Translating gives CASSLNGLAATDTQYF. Variable domain in full (rest from reference TRBV5-1 and TRBJ2-3): KAGVTQTPRYLIKTRGQQVTLSCSPISGHRSVSWYQQTPGQGLQFLFEYFSETQRNKGNFPGRFSGRQFSNSRSEMNVSTLELGDSALYLCASSLNGLAATDTQYFGPGTRLTVL.

This clonotype was recorded at least ten times. The gene calls are TRBV15 and TRBJ2-7; D is undetermined. The CDR3 is 13 amino acids. Germline V lookup: CDR1 LNHNV, CDR2 YYDKDF (reference sequence). The V gene lost 1 base and the J gene lost 2 bases, with 6 bases spanning the gap. The CDR3 loop reads CATSRGATYEQYF. The CDR3 bases are TGTGCCACCAGCAGAGGGGCAACCTACGAGCAGTACTTC.

This clonotype has a handful of counts. An end of the junction differs from the germline gene, which may be a read error. The V gene is TRBV11-2, the J gene TRBJ2-7; possibly TRBD1 for D (7 bases). CDR3 length: 14 residues. Per the germline V gene, CDR1 is SGHAT and CDR2 is FQNNGV. DNA for the CDR3: TGTGCCAGCAGTTTAGGATCAGGGGGGTACGAGCAGTACTTC. It translates to CASSLGSGGYEQYF.

The chain couples TRBV6-6 to TRBJ2-4; 7 positions match TRBD2. V dropped 5 bases and J dropped 1; count of bases not matched to a gene: 2. The germline gives CDR1 MNHNY, CDR2 SVGAGI (reference sequence). This CDR3 region has 14 residues. The CDR3 DNA follows: TGTGCCAGCAGTCTCGGGGGGGCCAAAAACATTCAGTACTTC. This translates into CASSLGGAKNIQYF.

V is TRBV5-1 and J is TRBJ2-7; 8 nucleotides match TRBD1. Germline trimming cut 3 bases from V and 3 bases from J; bases unmatched to any gene: 5. This CDR3 has 14 residues. From germline, CDR1 is SGHRS and CDR2 YFSETQ. The CDR3 region has the DNA TGCGCCAGCAGCTCCCGGGACAGGAACTACGAGCAGTACTTC. This encodes CASSSRDRNYEQYF.